This TCR beta chain was identified in a study of identifying expanded T cells in peripheral blood. This clone is a singleton in its sample. Its antigen is undetermined. Sequencing was performed with immunoSEQ multiplex PCR; in TCRdb, only in-frame clones are kept and a portion is missing. The sample lists about 86,000 clones, 70% to 90% occurring once. Study conclusions and caveats: Two-week clone count variance significantly increased as total template count grew. Differentially abundant clones: around 1.1 between replicates, around 17 at roughly 2 weeks, less than 20 at four.

The CDR3 contains 15 residues. The ends were cut back, 2 bases at V and 5 bases at J, with 15 bases in the middle. Collection occurred without any documented infections or immune events in donors. The specimen sequenced was blood. The origin of this receptor is a person aged 18 to 75 in good health. The chain has TRBV23-1 and TRBJ1-2; possible D gene TRBD1, 5 bases. TRBV23-1 is an ORF; its function is uncertain. CDR3 loop: CASSQTGLGAYGYTF. CDR3 nucleotides: TGCGCCAGCAGTCAAACTGGTCTAGGGGCTTATGGCTACACCTTC.